This TCR beta chain was identified in a study of blood T cell repertoires in COVID-19 (dated by TCRdb to between 2020 and 2021). Regarding the complete study: Samples covering the acute and convalescent phases of COVID-19 were provided by collaborators in the United States, Italy and Spain. The prospective study material was composed of cDNA or gDNA derived from T cells, B-cell-depleted T cells, or PBMCs. Subjects who had been exposed to COVID-19, were actively infected with it, or had recovered from it provided the deeply sampled blood TCRbeta repertoires that made up the dataset. The repertoires were released in a freely available public database meant as a resource for research on the immune response to SARS-CoV-2. Samples were obtained from the ongoing ImmuneRACE study (first 160 participants) and from about 1,300 subjects provided by 6 global collaborators. Sample metadata almost always included a de-identified subject ID, COVID-19 status, age in years and sex. Where HLA class I and class II types were available, the types were taken from metadata supplied by the sample provider, not from assay-based typing.

What the work shows at the level of the full study, not this receptor alone: How much clinical and demographic metadata was included differed by source and by participant, and the metadata was provided uncurated.

The germline V gene (reference sequence) yields MNHEY for CDR1 and SMNVEV for CDR2. V is clipped by 3 bases and J by 4 bases, and the sequence between their germline boundaries is 10 bases long. From the cysteine up to the phenylalanine, the CDR3 has a length of 14 residues. Here the CDR3 DNA is all that survives: 42 bases in frame from base 1. A word on this clone: Its antigen is not yet known. Base-call qualities are not available, and no considerably larger clone is one nucleotide away.

The immunoSEQ Assay, a bias-controlled multiplex PCR, was used to amplify TCRbeta CDR3 regions from genomic DNA. The authors' pipeline ran thus. The number of nucleated cells in each sample was estimated from the amplification of reference gene primers within the assay. Sequence reads were collapsed and filtered to measure the absolute abundance of every unique TCRbeta CDR3 rearrangement. For each sample, productive Simpson clonality was calculated by taking the square root of Simpson's diversity index across productive rearrangements. The table was pulled from immuneACCESS by TCRdb, which kept in-frame rearrangements only. Such tables lose some clones; where checked, under half of the loss comes from unresolved V genes, and the rest has no known cause. The D gene and trimming were derived from the DNA, and the V and J assignments and clone size from that table. Recorded for this sample are tens of thousands of clones; 90% of them occurred a single time. The ten top clones hold 1.4% of the sample.

The collaborating institutions used their own protocols to collect whole blood in K2EDTA tubes. For TCRbeta analysis, collaborator samples were shipped as frozen whole blood, as isolated PBMCs, or as DNA extracted from either sample type. The rearrangement combines TRBV27 with TRBJ1-3; the D gene cannot be named for sure. This sequence was found in a man aged 60 to 75 with acute or convalescent COVID-19. Sequenced material: peripheral blood. In nucleotide form, the sequence is TGTGCCAGCAGTTTCGGCGCGGCGGGAAACACCATATATTTT. Protein translation: CASSFGAAGNTIYF.